This T cell receptor beta chain was recovered during a study of response to subunit inactivated influenza vaccine. Ten or more counts support this clonotype. Antigen: not known. TCRdb recomputed calls from the RT-PCR reads with MiXCR, one row per CDR3 protein. The table records 650,000 to 850,000 distinct CDR3 sequences, about 15% of them present only once. Study findings and constraints: Authors proposed each seasonal influenza vaccination draws in few new T cells.

Deletions cut 0 bases from V and 3 bases from J, with 6 bases between. The length of the CDR3 is 14 residues. Germline V lookup: CDR1 SGDLS, CDR2 YYNGEE. The sequence was obtained from a man between 50 and 59 years old who received an inactivated influenza vaccine. The chain links TRBV9 to TRBJ2-2; D possibly corresponds to TRBD1 (6 bases). Material: PBMCs from blood, obtained approximately 15 days before vaccination. CDR3 protein: CASSVDRDTGELFF. The CDR3 DNA is TGTGCCAGCAGCGTAGACAGGGACACCGGGGAGCTGTTTTTT.